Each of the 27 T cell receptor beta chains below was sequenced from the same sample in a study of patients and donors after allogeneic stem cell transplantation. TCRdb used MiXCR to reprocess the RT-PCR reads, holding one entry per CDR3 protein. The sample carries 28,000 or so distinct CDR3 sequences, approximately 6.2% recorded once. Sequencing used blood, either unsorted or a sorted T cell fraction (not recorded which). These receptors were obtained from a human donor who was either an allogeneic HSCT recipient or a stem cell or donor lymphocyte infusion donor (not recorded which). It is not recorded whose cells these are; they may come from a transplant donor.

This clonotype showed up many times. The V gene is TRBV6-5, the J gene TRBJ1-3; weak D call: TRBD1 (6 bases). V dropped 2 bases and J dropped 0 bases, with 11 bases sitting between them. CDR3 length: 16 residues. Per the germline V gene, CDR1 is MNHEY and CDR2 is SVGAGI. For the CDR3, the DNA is TGTGCCAGCAGTTACGGTACAGGGCTCTCTGGAAACACCATATATTTT. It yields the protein CASSYGTGLSGNTIYF.

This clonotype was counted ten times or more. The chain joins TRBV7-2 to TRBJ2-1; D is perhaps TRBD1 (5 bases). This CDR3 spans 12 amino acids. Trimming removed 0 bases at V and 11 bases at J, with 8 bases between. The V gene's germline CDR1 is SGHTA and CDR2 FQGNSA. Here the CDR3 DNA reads TGTGCCAGCAGCTTAGCGCTGGGGCAGCAGTTCTTC. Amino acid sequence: CASSLALGQQFF.

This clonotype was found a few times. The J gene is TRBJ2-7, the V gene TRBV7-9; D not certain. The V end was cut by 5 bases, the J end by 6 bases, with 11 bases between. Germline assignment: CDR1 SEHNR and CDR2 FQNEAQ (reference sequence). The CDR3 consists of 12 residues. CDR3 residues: CASSPTPLEQYF. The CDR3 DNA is TGTGCCAGCAGCCCAACTCCGCTCGAGCAGTACTTC.

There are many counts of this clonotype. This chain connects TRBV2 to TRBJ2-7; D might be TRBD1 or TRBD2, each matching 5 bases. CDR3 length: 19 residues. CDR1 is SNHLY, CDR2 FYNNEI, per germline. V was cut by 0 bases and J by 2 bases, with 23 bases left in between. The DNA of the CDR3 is TGTGCCAGCAGTGAAGCCGGGGCCAGAAGAAGCTTCGTAACCTACGAGCAGTACTTC. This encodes CASSEAGARRSFVTYEQYF. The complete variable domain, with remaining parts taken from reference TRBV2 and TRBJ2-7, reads EPEVTQTPSHQVTQMGQEVILRCVPISNHLYFYWYRQILGQKVEFLVSFYNNEISEKSEIFDDQFSVERPDGSNFTLKIRSTKLEDSAMYFCASSEAGARRSFVTYEQYFGPGTRLTVT.

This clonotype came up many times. The CDR3 sequence: CASSQESDTEAFF. DNA for the CDR3: TGTGCCAGCAGCCAAGAGTCGGACACTGAAGCTTTCTTT. The chain is built from TRBV4-2 and TRBJ1-1; D is undetermined. The V gene's germline CDR1 is LGHNA and CDR2 YNFKEQ. Between the trimmed V and J ends, which lost 0 bases and 3 bases, there was a span of 5 bases. The CDR3 spans 13 residues.

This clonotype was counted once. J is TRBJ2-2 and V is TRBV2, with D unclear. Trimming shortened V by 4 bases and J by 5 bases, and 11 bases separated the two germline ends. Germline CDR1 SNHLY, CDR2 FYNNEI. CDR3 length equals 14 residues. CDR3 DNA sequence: TGTGCCAGCAGTGCTCGCGGAAAGACCGGGGAGCTGTTTTTT. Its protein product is CASSARGKTGELFF.

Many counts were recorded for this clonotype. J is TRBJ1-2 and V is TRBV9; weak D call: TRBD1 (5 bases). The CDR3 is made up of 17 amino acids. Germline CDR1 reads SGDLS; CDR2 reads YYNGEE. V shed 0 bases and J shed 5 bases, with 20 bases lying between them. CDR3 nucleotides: TGTGCCAGCAGCGTAGAAGTAGGGACTGAAGCCACTTATGGCTACACCTTC. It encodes CASSVEVGTEATYGYTF.

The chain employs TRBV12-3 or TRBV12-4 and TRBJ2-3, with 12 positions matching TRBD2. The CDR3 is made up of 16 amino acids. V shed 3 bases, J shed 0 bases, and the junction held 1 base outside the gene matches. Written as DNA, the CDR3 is TGTGCCAGCAGTTTGGGGACTAGCGGGAGCACAGATACGCAGTATTTT. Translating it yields CASSLGTSGSTDTQYF.

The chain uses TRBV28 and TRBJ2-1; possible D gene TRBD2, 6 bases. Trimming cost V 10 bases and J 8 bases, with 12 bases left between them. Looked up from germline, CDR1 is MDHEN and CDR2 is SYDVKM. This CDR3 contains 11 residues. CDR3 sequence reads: CATSGRDEQFF. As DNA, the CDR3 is TGTGCCACCTCCGGGAGAGATGAGCAGTTCTTC.

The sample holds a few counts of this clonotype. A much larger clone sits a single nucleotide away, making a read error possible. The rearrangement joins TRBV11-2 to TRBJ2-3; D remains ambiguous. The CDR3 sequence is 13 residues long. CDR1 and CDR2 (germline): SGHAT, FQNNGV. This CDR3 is CASRLGRTDTQYF. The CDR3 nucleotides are TGTGCCAGCAGATTAGGAAGGACGGATACGCAGTATTTT.

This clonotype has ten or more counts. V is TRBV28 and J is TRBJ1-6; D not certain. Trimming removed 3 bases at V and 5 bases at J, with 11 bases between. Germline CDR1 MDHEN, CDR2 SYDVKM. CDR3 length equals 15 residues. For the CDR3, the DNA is TGTGCCAGCAGTTTTGGTTGGCAAGATAATTCACCCCTCCACTTT. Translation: CASSFGWQDNSPLHF.

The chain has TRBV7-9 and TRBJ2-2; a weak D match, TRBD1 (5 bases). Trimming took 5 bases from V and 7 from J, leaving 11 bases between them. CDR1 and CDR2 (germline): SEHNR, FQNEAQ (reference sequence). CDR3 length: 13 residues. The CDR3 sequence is CASSKATVGELFF. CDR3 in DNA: TGTGCCAGCAGCAAGGCGACAGTCGGGGAGCTGTTTTTT.

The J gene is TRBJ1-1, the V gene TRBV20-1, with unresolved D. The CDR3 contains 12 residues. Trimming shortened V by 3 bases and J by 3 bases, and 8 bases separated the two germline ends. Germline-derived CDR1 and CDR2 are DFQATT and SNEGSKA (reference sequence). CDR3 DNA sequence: TGCAGTGCTAGCCCCGGGTACACTGAAGCTTTCTTT. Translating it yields CSASPGYTEAFF.

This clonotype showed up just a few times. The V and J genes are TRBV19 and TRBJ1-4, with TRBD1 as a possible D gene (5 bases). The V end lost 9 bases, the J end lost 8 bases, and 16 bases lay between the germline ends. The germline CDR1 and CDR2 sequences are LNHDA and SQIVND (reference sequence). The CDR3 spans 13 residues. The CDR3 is CASRPGFREKLFF. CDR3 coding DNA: TGTGCCAGCCGACCAGGGTTTCGAGAAAAACTGTTTTTT.

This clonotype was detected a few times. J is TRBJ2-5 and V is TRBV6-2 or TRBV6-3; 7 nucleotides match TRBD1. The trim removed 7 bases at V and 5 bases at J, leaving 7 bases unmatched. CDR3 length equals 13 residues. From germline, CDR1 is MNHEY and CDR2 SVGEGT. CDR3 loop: CASTRGTLETQYF. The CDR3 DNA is TGTGCCAGCACCAGGGGGACATTGGAGACCCAGTACTTC.

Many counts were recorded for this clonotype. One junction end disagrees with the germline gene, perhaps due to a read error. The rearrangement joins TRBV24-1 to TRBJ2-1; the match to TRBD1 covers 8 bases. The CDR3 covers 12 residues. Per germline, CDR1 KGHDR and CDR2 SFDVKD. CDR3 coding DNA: TGTGCCACCAGTGATTTCCGGGACAGGAGTTACTTC. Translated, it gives CATSDFRDRSYF.

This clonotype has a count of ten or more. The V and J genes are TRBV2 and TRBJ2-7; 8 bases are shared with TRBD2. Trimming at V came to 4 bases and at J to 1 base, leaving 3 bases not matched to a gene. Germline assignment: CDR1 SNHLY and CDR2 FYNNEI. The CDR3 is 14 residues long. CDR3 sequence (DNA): TGTGCCAGCAGTGGACTAGCGCGATCCTACGAGCAGTACTTC. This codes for CASSGLARSYEQYF. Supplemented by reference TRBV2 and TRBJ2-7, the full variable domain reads EPEVTQTPSHQVTQMGQEVILRCVPISNHLYFYWYRQILGQKVEFLVSFYNNEISEKSEIFDDQFSVERPDGSNFTLKIRSTKLEDSAMYFCASSGLARSYEQYFGPGTRLTVT.

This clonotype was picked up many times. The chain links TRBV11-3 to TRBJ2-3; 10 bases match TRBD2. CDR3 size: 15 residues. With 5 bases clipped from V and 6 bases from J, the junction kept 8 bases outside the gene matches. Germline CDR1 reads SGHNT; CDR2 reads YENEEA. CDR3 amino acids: CASSAGLAETDTQYF. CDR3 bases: TGTGCCAGCAGCGCCGGACTAGCGGAAACGGATACGCAGTATTTT.

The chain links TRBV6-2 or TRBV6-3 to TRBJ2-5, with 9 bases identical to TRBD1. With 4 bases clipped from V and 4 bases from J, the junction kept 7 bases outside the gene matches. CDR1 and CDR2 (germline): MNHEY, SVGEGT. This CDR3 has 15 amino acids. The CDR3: CASSFRDRDPETQYF. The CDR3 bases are TGTGCCAGCAGTTTCCGGGACAGGGATCCAGAGACCCAGTACTTC.

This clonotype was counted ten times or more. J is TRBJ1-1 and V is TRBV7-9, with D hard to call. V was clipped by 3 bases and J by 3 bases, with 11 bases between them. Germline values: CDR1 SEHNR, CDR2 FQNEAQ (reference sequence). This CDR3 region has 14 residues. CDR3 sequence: CASSFRPPDTEAFF. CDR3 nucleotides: TGTGCCAGCAGCTTCCGGCCCCCTGACACTGAAGCTTTCTTT.

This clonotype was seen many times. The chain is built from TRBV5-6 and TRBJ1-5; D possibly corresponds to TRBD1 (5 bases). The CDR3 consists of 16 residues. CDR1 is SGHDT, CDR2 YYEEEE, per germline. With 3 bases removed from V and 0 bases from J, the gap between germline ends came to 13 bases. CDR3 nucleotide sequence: TGTGCCAGCAGCTCACGACAGAGTTATAGCAATCAGCCCCAGCATTTT. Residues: CASSSRQSYSNQPQHF.

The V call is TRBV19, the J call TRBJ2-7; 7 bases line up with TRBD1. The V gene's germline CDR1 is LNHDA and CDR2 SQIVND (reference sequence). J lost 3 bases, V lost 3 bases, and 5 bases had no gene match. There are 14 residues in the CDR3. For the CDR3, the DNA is TGTGCCAGTAGTATTAACAGGGGCCACTACGAGCAGTACTTC. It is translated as CASSINRGHYEQYF. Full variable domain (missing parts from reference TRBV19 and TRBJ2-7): DGGITQSPKYLFRKEGQNVTLSCEQNLNHDAMYWYRQDPGQGLRLIYYSQIVNDFQKGDIAEGYSVSREKKESFPLTVTSAQKNPTAFYLCASSINRGHYEQYFGPGTRLTVT.

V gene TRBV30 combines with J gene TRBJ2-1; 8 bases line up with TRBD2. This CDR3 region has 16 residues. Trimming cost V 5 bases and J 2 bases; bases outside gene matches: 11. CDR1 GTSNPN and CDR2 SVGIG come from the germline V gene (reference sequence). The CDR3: CAWEPSAGGPYNEQFF. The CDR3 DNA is TGTGCCTGGGAACCCTCTGCGGGGGGCCCCTACAATGAGCAGTTCTTC.

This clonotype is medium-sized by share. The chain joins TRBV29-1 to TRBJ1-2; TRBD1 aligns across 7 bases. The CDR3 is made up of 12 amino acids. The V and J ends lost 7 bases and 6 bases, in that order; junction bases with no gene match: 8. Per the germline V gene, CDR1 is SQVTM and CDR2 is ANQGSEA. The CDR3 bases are TGCAGCGCCGACAGGGTCTCCAATGGCTACACCTTC. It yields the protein CSADRVSNGYTF.

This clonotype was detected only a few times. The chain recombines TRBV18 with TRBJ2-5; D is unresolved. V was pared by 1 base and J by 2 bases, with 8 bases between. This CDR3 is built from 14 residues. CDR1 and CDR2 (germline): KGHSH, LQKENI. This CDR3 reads CASSPLEAQETQYF. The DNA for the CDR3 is TGTGCCAGCTCACCACTAGAGGCACAAGAGACCCAGTACTTC.

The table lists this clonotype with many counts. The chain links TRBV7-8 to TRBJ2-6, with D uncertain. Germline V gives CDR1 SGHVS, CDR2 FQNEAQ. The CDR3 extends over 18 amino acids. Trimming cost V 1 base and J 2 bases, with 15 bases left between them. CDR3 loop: CASSLEFVVAAGANVLTF. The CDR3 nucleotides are TGTGCCAGCAGCTTAGAATTCGTCGTGGCGGCTGGGGCCAACGTCCTGACTTTC.

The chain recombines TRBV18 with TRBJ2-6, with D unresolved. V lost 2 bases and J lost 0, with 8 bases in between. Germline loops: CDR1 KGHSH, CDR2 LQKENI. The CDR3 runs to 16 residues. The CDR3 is CASSPGQISGANVLTF. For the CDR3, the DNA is TGTGCCAGCTCACCAGGCCAAATCTCTGGGGCCAACGTCCTGACTTTC.